Below, 20 T cell receptor beta chains from the same sample are listed, as sequenced in a study of pediatric ulcerative colitis. Clones were sequenced by immunoSEQ multiplex PCR, and TCRdb holds only the in-frame ones, with some missing. This repertoire shows fewer than 45,000 clones, 75% to 90% found once; its top ten account for 23%. The source material was blood. These receptors came from a girl aged 5-17 years with moderate ulcerative colitis.

By frequency in the sample, this clone is medium-sized (0.01 to 0.1%). The CDR3 DNA reads TGTGCCAGCAGCTCCCCAAATGGAAACACCATATATTTT. Protein sequence: CASSSPNGNTIYF. J is TRBJ1-3 and V is TRBV7-9; D is uncertain. Trimming took 4 bases from V and 3 from J, leaving 7 bases between them. The CDR3 is 13 amino acids. Germline V CDR1 and CDR2: SEHNR, FQNEAQ (reference sequence). Full variable domain (rest looked up from reference TRBV7-9 and TRBJ1-3): DTGVSQNPRHKITKRGQNVTFRCDPISEHNRLYWYRQTLGQGPEFLTYFQNEAQLEKSRLLSDRFSAERPKGSFSTLEIQRTEQGDSAMYLCASSSPNGNTIYFGEGSWLTVV.

The gene calls are TRBV28 and TRBJ1-1; 12 bases match TRBD1. Germline V CDR1 and CDR2: MDHEN, SYDVKM. V lost 0 bases and J lost 4; bases outside the gene matches: 12. This CDR3 has 19 residues. The CDR3 reads CASSLWGWDRGRPLTEAFF. CDR3 DNA: TGTGCCAGCAGTTTATGGGGATGGGACAGGGGGCGCCCGCTCACTGAAGCTTTCTTT.

With respect to this clone: Other DNA sequences from this sample encode an identical CDR3 as well. The V gene is TRBV27, the J gene TRBJ2-7, with 9 bases that match TRBD1. Germline V CDR1 and CDR2: MNHEY, SMNVEV (reference sequence). The CDR3 contains 15 residues. V was clipped by 0 bases and J by 2 bases; unmatched bases: 2. The CDR3 region has the DNA TGTGCCAGCAGTTTATCGGGGACAGGGACCTACGAGCAGTACTTC. Its protein product is CASSLSGTGTYEQYF.

V and J are TRBV29-1 and TRBJ2-1; 8 bases are shared with TRBD1. Germline V CDR1 and CDR2: SQVTM, ANQGSEA. The CDR3 has 14 amino acids. V dropped 6 bases and J dropped 5; count of bases not matched to a gene: 9. The DNA of the CDR3 is TGCAGCGTCGCAAGGGGGACAGGTAACAATGAGCAGTTCTTC. It yields the protein CSVARGTGNNEQFF.

The rearrangement joins TRBV29-1 to TRBJ1-3; D possibly corresponds to TRBD1 (5 bases). The CDR3 spans 14 residues. The germline V gene encodes CDR1 SQVTM and CDR2 ANQGSEA. V lost 6 bases, J lost 2 bases, and 14 bases lay in between. For the CDR3, the DNA is TGCAGCGTCGCCGGGGCAGGGCCTGGAAACACCATATATTTT. Residues: CSVAGAGPGNTIYF.

V usage is TRBV7-9 and J usage is TRBJ2-4; TRBD1 aligns across 10 bases. Trimming at V came to 5 bases and at J to 1 base, leaving 14 bases not matched to a gene. Germline V lookup: CDR1 SEHNR, CDR2 FQNEAQ (reference sequence). This CDR3 has 19 amino acids. CDR3 protein: CASSKYAGTGATAKNIQYF. The CDR3 DNA reads TGTGCCAGCAGCAAATACGCCGGGACAGGGGCAACGGCCAAAAACATTCAGTACTTC.

The rearrangement joins TRBV6-5 to TRBJ2-7; 8 nucleotides match TRBD1. After removal of 10 bases from V and 6 bases from J, the junction contained 5 bases not matched to a gene. The CDR3 totals 11 residues. CDR1 is MNHEY, CDR2 SVGAGI, per germline. DNA for the CDR3: TGTGCCACCGGACAGGGAATCGAGCAGTACTTC. This codes for CATGQGIEQYF.

V is TRBV28 and J is TRBJ2-5; 9 nucleotides align to TRBD2. The CDR3 covers 14 residues. Germline trimming cut 2 bases from V and 4 bases from J; bases unmatched to any gene: 2. From germline, CDR1 is MDHEN and CDR2 SYDVKM. In DNA, the CDR3 is TGTGCCAGCAGTTTACTAGCGGGAACAGAGACCCAGTACTTC. As protein: CASSLLAGTETQYF. Using reference TRBV28 and TRBJ2-5 for the parts outside the CDR3, the full variable domain is DVKVTQSSRYLVKRTGEKVFLECVQDMDHENMFWYRQDPGLGLRLIYFSYDVKMKEKGDIPEGYSVSREKKERFSLILESASTNQTSMYLCASSLLAGTETQYFGPGTRLLVL.

In this sample, this clone turned up once. The gene calls are TRBV6-5 and TRBJ1-2; tentatively, D is TRBD1 (6 bases). The CDR3 loop spans 13 amino acids. V lost 3 bases, J lost 6 bases, and 11 bases lay in between. Germline assignment: CDR1 MNHEY and CDR2 SVGAGI. CDR3 bases: TGTGCCAGCAGTTATATGGGGGCTAATGGCTACACCTTC. This encodes CASSYMGANGYTF.

V usage is TRBV27 and J usage is TRBJ2-5; the D is unclear. Germline lookup yields CDR1 MNHEY and CDR2 SMNVEV (reference sequence). V gave up 5 bases and J gave up 5 bases, with 15 bases separating them. This CDR3 is 14 amino acids long. In DNA form, the CDR3 reads TGTGCCAGCAGTAATGGGATCGGTGGCGAGACCCAGTACTTC. This translates into CASSNGIGGETQYF.

The gene calls are TRBV9 and TRBJ2-3; D might be TRBD1 or TRBD2, each matching 7 bases. There are 15 residues in the CDR3. CDR1 and CDR2 from the germline V gene are SGDLS and YYNGEE. Deletions cut 3 bases from V and 0 bases from J, with 11 bases between. The CDR3 sequence: CASSAGGVSTDTQYF. CDR3 nucleotide sequence: TGTGCCAGCAGCGCAGGGGGGGTGAGCACAGATACGCAGTATTTT.

The gene calls are TRBV6-8 and TRBJ2-7; 8 bases align to TRBD1. J lost 4 bases, V lost 2 bases, and 7 bases had no gene match. The CDR3 is 15 residues long. Germline V gene sequence: CDR1 MNHGY, CDR2 SAAAGT. The CDR3 nucleotides are TGTGCCAGCAGTTACCGGAGGACAGGGCAGTACGAGCAGTACTTC. Its translation is CASSYRRTGQYEQYF.

V and J are TRBV11-2 and TRBJ2-2; D remains ambiguous. This CDR3 spans 14 amino acids. Germline V gives CDR1 SGHAT, CDR2 FQNNGV. With 9 bases removed from V and 0 bases from J, the gap between germline ends came to 11 bases. CDR3 coding DNA: TGTGCCAGTCCCCAGCTGTCGAACACCGGGGAGCTGTTTTTT. Its protein is CASPQLSNTGELFF.

This clone has just one count. The V gene is TRBV15, the J gene TRBJ2-1, with D maybe TRBD2 (6 bases). The CDR3 extends over 14 amino acids. The V and J ends lost 0 bases and 8 bases respectively, with 11 bases between them. Germline CDR1 and CDR2: LNHNV and YYDKDF (reference sequence). The CDR3 nucleotides read TGTGCCACCAGCAGAGATCGGAGGGGCCATGAGCAGTTCTTC. Its translation is CATSRDRRGHEQFF. The full variable domain, rest sourced from reference TRBV15 and TRBJ2-1, is DAMVIQNPRYQVTQFGKPVTLSCSQTLNHNVMYWYQQKSSQAPKLLFHYYDKDFNNEADTPDNFQSRRPNTSFCFLDIRSPGLGDTAMYLCATSRDRRGHEQFFGPGTRLTVL.

V usage is TRBV4-1 and J usage is TRBJ1-5; no clear D gene. The CDR3 is 16 amino acids. Trimming left V 0 bases short and J 6 bases short, with 15 bases between. Looked up from germline, CDR1 is MGHRA and CDR2 is YSYEKL. The CDR3 DNA sequence: TGCGCCAGCAGCCAAGATTTGGGAGTACCCGGTCAGCCCCAGCATTTT. Amino acids: CASSQDLGVPGQPQHF.

The chain employs TRBV23-1 and TRBJ1-5; D ambiguous. TRBV23-1 is labeled an ORF, and its function is uncertain. Trimming cost V 11 bases and J 0 bases, with 8 bases left between them. The CDR3 totals 12 residues. The CDR3 loop reads CAGKHSNQPQHF. The CDR3 nucleotides read TGCGCCGGGAAACATAGCAATCAGCCCCAGCATTTT.

V usage is TRBV19 and J usage is TRBJ2-7, with 8 nucleotides matching TRBD1. This CDR3 is built from 15 residues. CDR1 and CDR2 (germline): LNHDA, SQIVND (reference sequence). J lost 4 bases, V lost 5 bases, and 10 bases had no gene match. CDR3 sequence reads: CASSDFYGQGYEQYF. The DNA for the CDR3 is TGTGCCAGTAGTGATTTCTACGGACAGGGATACGAGCAGTACTTC.

The rearrangement uses TRBV2 and TRBJ2-7, with TRBD2 matching over 8 bases. The V gene's germline CDR1 is SNHLY and CDR2 FYNNEI. After removal of 3 bases from V and 3 bases from J, the junction contained 10 bases not matched to a gene. The CDR3 covers 16 residues. CDR3 nucleotide sequence: TGTGCCAGCAGTGAGCGTTTAGCGGGAATTGGCTACGAGCAGTACTTC. Translating gives CASSERLAGIGYEQYF.

The chain uses TRBV5-4 and TRBJ2-7; maybe TRBD1 (6 bases). Trimming took 2 bases from V and 0 from J, leaving 18 bases between them. The CDR3 spans 17 residues. Germline CDR1 is SGHNT and CDR2 is YYREEE (reference sequence). CDR3 sequence (DNA): TGTGCCAGCAGCTTTCCTCACGAAACAGGGATCTCCTACGAGCAGTACTTC. Protein product: CASSFPHETGISYEQYF.

J is TRBJ2-7 and V is TRBV7-9, with D unclear. Germline assignment: CDR1 SEHNR and CDR2 FQNEAQ (reference sequence). Trimming stripped 3 bases from V and 4 bases from J, with 4 bases between. This CDR3 is 11 amino acids long. The DNA for the CDR3 is TGTGCCAGCAGCTTTCAATACGAGCAGTACTTC. Translation gives CASSFQYEQYF.